The TCR beta chain described here comes from a study of beta chain features in type 1 diabetes. On the study more broadly: Patients shared similar age, gender and cell yields with healthy donors. Study-wide points: Comparison showed that naive, central memory and Treg TCRB repertoires appeared more similar among patients than among healthy donors. People with Type 1 diabetes carried modestly yet significantly shorter TCRB CDR3s in all four CD4+ subsets. For type 1 diabetes patients, VDJ junctions showed fewer insertions and more deletions.

As every portion of the isolated RNA was reverse transcribed, the sequencing read expressed TCRB transcripts. Measured with immunoSEQ multiplex PCR; TCRdb has only the in-frame clones, and not every one. The table records about 340,000 clones, roughly 13% of them present only once. The CDR3 is 12 residues long. Germline V gene data show CDR1 as ENHRY and CDR2 as SYGVKD. V lost 7 bases to trimming and J lost 10 bases, with 14 bases between them. In the case of this clone: Antigen: not known.

CD4+ naive, central memory, regulatory and stem cell-like memory cells were sorted via CD45RO/CCR7/CD25/CD127/CD95/CD27. The receptor was isolated from a woman younger than 30 with type 1 diabetes. The chain uses TRBV10-3 and TRBJ2-1; possibly TRBD2 for D (5 bases). Sequencing was carried out using naive CD4+ T cells from blood. CDR3 nucleotides: TGTGCCATCATGGGGAGTGGGAAGGAGCAGTTCTTC. Translated: CAIMGSGKEQFF.